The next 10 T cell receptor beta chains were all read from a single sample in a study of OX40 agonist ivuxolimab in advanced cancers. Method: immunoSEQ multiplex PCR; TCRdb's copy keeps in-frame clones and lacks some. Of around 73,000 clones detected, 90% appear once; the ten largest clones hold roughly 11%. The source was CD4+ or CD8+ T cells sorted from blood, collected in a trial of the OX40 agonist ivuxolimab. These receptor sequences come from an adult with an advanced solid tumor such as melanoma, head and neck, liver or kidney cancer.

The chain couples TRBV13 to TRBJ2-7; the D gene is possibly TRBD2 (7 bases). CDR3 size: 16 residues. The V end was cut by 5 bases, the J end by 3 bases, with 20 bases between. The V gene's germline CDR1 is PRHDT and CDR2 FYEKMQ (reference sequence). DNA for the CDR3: TGTGCCAGCAGCGTCACGGGGAGGGGGGGCCGCTACGAGCAGTACTTC. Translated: CASSVTGRGGRYEQYF.

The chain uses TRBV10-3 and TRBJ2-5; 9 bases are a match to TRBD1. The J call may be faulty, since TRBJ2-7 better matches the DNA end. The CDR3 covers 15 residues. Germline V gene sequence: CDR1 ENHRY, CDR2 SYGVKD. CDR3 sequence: CAIRGQGKGSYEQYF. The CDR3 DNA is TGTGCCATCCGTGGACAGGGGAAAGGGTCCTACGAGCAGTACTTC.

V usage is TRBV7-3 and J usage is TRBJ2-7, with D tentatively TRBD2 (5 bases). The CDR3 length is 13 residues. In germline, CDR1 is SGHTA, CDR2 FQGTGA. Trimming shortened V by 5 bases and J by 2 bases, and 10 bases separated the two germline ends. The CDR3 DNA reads TGTGCCAGCAGCCCGGGGTCCCCCTACGAGCAGTACTTC. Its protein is CASSPGSPYEQYF.

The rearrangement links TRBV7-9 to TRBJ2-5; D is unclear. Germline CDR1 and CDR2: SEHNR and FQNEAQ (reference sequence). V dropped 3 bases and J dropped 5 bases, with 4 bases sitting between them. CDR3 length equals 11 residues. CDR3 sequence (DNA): TGTGCCAGCAGCTTTTTGGAGACCCAGTACTTC. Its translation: CASSFLETQYF.

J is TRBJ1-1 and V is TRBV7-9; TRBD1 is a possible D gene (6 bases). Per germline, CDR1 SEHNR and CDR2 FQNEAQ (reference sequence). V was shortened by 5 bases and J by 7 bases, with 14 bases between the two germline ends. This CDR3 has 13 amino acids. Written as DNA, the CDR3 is TGTGCCAGCAGCGCTACAGGGAGTATTGAAGCTTTCTTT. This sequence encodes CASSATGSIEAFF.

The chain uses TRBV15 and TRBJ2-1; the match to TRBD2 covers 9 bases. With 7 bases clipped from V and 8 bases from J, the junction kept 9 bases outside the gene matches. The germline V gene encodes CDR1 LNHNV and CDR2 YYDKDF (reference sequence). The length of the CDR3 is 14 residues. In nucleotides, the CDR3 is TGTGCCACCACCGGGACTAGCAGCGGTGATGAGCAGTTCTTC. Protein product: CATTGTSSGDEQFF.

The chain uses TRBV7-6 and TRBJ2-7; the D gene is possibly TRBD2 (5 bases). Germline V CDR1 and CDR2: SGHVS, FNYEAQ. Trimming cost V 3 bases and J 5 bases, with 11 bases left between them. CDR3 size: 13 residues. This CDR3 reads CASSLAEGDEQYF. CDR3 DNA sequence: TGTGCCAGCAGCTTGGCCGAGGGCGACGAGCAGTACTTC.

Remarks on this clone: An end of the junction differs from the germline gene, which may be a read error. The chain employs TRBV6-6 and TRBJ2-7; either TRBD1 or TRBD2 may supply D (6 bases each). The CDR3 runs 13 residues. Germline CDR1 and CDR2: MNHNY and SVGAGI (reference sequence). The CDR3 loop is CASSYSLGGDEDF. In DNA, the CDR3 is TGTGCCAGCAGTTACTCGCTGGGGGGCGACGAGGACTTC.

The CDR3 sequence is CAWSEDLMGEQYF. CDR3 bases: TGTGCCTGGAGTGAGGATCTAATGGGGGAGCAGTACTTC. The rearrangement joins TRBV30 to TRBJ2-7; D is unresolved. The CDR3 contains 13 residues. CDR1 is GTSNPN, CDR2 SVGIG, per germline (reference sequence). Deletions cut 1 base from V and 7 bases from J, with 14 bases between.

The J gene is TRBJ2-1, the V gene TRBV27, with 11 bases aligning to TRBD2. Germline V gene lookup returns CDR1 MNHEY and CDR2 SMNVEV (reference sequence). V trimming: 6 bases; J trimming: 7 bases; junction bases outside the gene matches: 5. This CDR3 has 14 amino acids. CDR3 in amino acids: CASRGRLAGNEQFF. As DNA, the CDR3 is TGTGCCAGCAGAGGAAGACTAGCGGGGAATGAGCAGTTCTTC.